One T cell receptor (beta chain) is described in this entry. The antigen remains unidentified. Within the sample, other DNA sequences also encode this same CDR3. These data originate in a study of OX40 agonist ivuxolimab in advanced cancers. Study overall: Prior anti-PD-1, anti-PD-L1 or anti-CTLA-4 therapy did not bar entry, and approximately 43% had some.

Findings and caveats of the study: Averaged across samples, CD8+ T cells carried more expanded clones than CD4+ did.

Sequenced by immunoSEQ multiplex PCR; TCRdb stores in-frame clones only, minus some. The sample lists roughly 86,000 clones; 75% to 95% were seen once. V gave up 1 base and J gave up 0 bases, with 7 bases separating them. Germline CDR1 reads KGHSH; CDR2 reads LQKENI. This CDR3 has 15 residues. The sample was CD4+ or CD8+ T cells sorted from blood, taken in a trial of the OX40 agonist ivuxolimab. The chain uses TRBV18 and TRBJ1-3, with D maybe TRBD1 (6 bases). The TCR sequence derives from an adult with an advanced solid tumor such as melanoma, head and neck, liver or kidney cancer. CDR3 in amino acids: CASSPRTDSGNTIYF. CDR3 sequence (DNA): TGTGCCAGCTCACCACGGACAGACTCTGGAAACACCATATATTTT. The complete variable domain, with remaining parts taken from reference TRBV18 and TRBJ1-3, reads NAGVMQNPRHLVRRRGQEARLRCSPMKGHSHVYWYRQLPEEGLKFMVYLQKENIIDESGMPKERFSAEFPKEGPSILRIQQVVRGDSAAYFCASSPRTDSGNTIYFGEGSWLTVV.